Described below is a single T cell receptor (beta chain) sequence and its context. The table came from immunoSEQ multiplex PCR; TCRdb's copy has only in-frame clones and leaves some out. This table holds 250,000 to 300,000 clones, roughly 89% found once. This specimen belongs to a study of blood T cell repertoires in COVID-19. About the research overall: T cells, B-cell-depleted T cells, or PBMCs supplied cDNA or gDNA.

Adults between roughly 18 and 89 years of age took part from 20 to 25 US areas. Participants had their cohort set by participant-reported clinical history. Among Cohort 3 donors, those recovered had two negative PCRs, clearance, or symptom resolution. Per germline, CDR1 SQVTM and CDR2 ANQGSEA. Deletions cut 4 bases from V and 6 bases from J, with 27 bases between. The CDR3 has 17 amino acids. The sequence derives from a man aged 35 to 55 who had recovered from COVID-19. The sequencing sample was made of PBMCs or T cells enriched from blood (not recorded which). The gene calls are TRBV29-1 and TRBJ1-1; maybe TRBD1 (5 bases). The chain's CDR3 is CSVVGRGRAAGDAEAFF. In nucleotides, the CDR3 is TGCAGCGTTGTAGGGCGGGGCAGGGCGGCGGGGGACGCTGAAGCTTTCTTT.